The rows below give T cell receptor beta chains drawn from one sample of a study of T cells in Graves' hyperthyroidism and ophthalmopathy. TCRdb independently ran MiXCR on the multiplex PCR reads; one entry per CDR3 protein. The table has a few hundred thousand distinct CDR3 sequences, 25% seen once; the top ten hold less than 85%. Sequenced: blood. The receptors come from a man aged 50 to 60 with Graves' hyperthyroidism. Both conserved end residues are part of each CDR3. D genes are given only for firm matches. Clone size appears in some rows only: once, few, many, or a class for an expanded clone.

cdr3_nt: TGTGCCAGCTTAAGCGGGACCTCGCTTAGAGATACGCAGTATTTT
cdr3_aa: CASLSGTSLRDTQYF
clone_size: NA
j_call: TRBJ2-3
d_call: TRBD2
v_call: TRBV2

cdr3_nt: TGCGCCAGCAGCCCCGGGACTAGTTCAGATACGCAGTATTTT
cdr3_aa: CASSPGTSSDTQYF
clone_size: NA
j_call: TRBJ2-3
d_call: TRBD2
v_call: TRBV5-1

cdr3_nt: TGCGCCAGCAGCTTGAGCGGACTGAACACCGGGGAGCTGTTTTTT
cdr3_aa: CASSLSGLNTGELFF
clone_size: many
j_call: TRBJ2-2
d_call: NA
v_call: TRBV5-1

cdr3_nt: TGTGCCACCAGCACAGGGACCGGGGAGCTGTTTTTT
cdr3_aa: CATSTGTGELFF
clone_size: NA
j_call: TRBJ2-2
d_call: NA
v_call: TRBV24-1

cdr3_nt: TGTGCCAGCAGTTTTCCGGGACTAGCGGCCTCCTACGAGCAGTACTTC
cdr3_aa: CASSFPGLAASYEQYF
clone_size: NA
j_call: TRBJ2-7
d_call: TRBD2
v_call: TRBV6-2/TRBV6-3

cdr3_nt: TGTGCCAGCAGTTTGATGCAAGCGGGAGGGTTGGTTAGCTCCTACAATGAGCAGTTCTTC
cdr3_aa: CASSLMQAGGLVSSYNEQFF
clone_size: NA
j_call: TRBJ2-1
d_call: TRBD2
v_call: TRBV27

cdr3_nt: TGTGCCAGCAGTTTACACCAGGGGGCGCACCAGTTCTTC
cdr3_aa: CASSLHQGAHQFF
clone_size: few
j_call: TRBJ2-1
d_call: TRBD1
v_call: TRBV27

cdr3_nt: TGTGCCAGCAGCTTAGGCTACTTTCCAGGGAACGACGAGCAGTACTTC
cdr3_aa: CASSLGYFPGNDEQYF
clone_size: few
j_call: TRBJ2-7
d_call: NA
v_call: TRBV7-2

cdr3_nt: TGTGCCAGCAGTTACTTGGCGGGAGTGCGGGAGACCCAGTACTTC
cdr3_aa: CASSYLAGVRETQYF
clone_size: NA
j_call: TRBJ2-5
d_call: TRBD2
v_call: TRBV6-2/TRBV6-3

cdr3_nt: TGTGCCAGCAGCCAATTGGATTTCGGCCCAGATACGCAGTATTTT
cdr3_aa: CASSQLDFGPDTQYF
clone_size: NA
j_call: TRBJ2-3
d_call: NA
v_call: TRBV3-1

cdr3_nt: TGTGCCAGCAGCAAGACACAGGGGAAGGGGACTGAAGCTTTCTTT
cdr3_aa: CASSKTQGKGTEAFF
clone_size: few
j_call: TRBJ1-1
d_call: TRBD1
v_call: TRBV7-2

cdr3_nt: TGTGCCAGCAGTTACACCAACCGGGACAGCTATGAGCAGTACTTC
cdr3_aa: CASSYTNRDSYEQYF
clone_size: NA
j_call: TRBJ2-7
d_call: TRBD1
v_call: TRBV6-9

cdr3_nt: TGCAGTGCCCACTTAGATTTGGGAAGGAACATTCAGTACTTC
cdr3_aa: CSAHLDLGRNIQYF
clone_size: many
j_call: TRBJ2-4
d_call: NA
v_call: TRBV20-1

cdr3_nt: TGTGCCAGCAGCTTGACTAGCGGGAGGACGGTTTTCTACGAGCAGTACTTC
cdr3_aa: CASSLTSGRTVFYEQYF
clone_size: many
j_call: TRBJ2-7
d_call: TRBD2
v_call: TRBV7-2

cdr3_nt: TGTGCCAACTCAATAGGGCAGGGGGATAATCAGCCCCAGCATTTT
cdr3_aa: CANSIGQGDNQPQHF
clone_size: NA
j_call: TRBJ1-5
d_call: TRBD1
v_call: TRBV28

cdr3_nt: TGTGCCAGCAGCAGGCCGGACAGGGACGACGAGCAGTACTTC
cdr3_aa: CASSRPDRDDEQYF
clone_size: NA
j_call: TRBJ2-7
d_call: TRBD1
v_call: TRBV7-3

cdr3_nt: TGTGCCAGCAGCTTTGAACCAGGCGGGGGAGTCTACAATGAGCAGTTCTTC
cdr3_aa: CASSFEPGGGVYNEQFF
clone_size: once
j_call: TRBJ2-1
d_call: TRBD2
v_call: TRBV11-2

cdr3_nt: TGTGCCAGCAGCTTAGCGGACAGGGGGCGGAATGAGCAGTTCTTC
cdr3_aa: CASSLADRGRNEQFF
clone_size: many
j_call: TRBJ2-1
d_call: TRBD1
v_call: TRBV7-6

cdr3_nt: TGTGCCAGCACCTCGCTTCGGATCACAGATACGCAGTATTTT
cdr3_aa: CASTSLRITDTQYF
clone_size: NA
j_call: TRBJ2-3
d_call: NA
v_call: TRBV12-3/TRBV12-4

cdr3_nt: TGTGCCAGCAGCTTAGCGGACTTACAAGAGACCCAGTACTTC
cdr3_aa: CASSLADLQETQYF
clone_size: few
j_call: TRBJ2-5
d_call: NA
v_call: TRBV7-9

cdr3_nt: TGTGCCAGCAAGAGCGAGGCGACTAGCGGGATACAGTTCTTC
cdr3_aa: CASKSEATSGIQFF
clone_size: NA
j_call: TRBJ2-1
d_call: TRBD2
v_call: TRBV7-9

cdr3_nt: TGTGCCAGCAGCTTAGAAGGCCAAGAGACCCAGTACTTC
cdr3_aa: CASSLEGQETQYF
clone_size: NA
j_call: TRBJ2-5
d_call: NA
v_call: TRBV11-1

cdr3_nt: TGTGCCAGTAGTATCCCGGACAGGTGGAGCTCTGGGGCCAACGTCCTGACTTTC
cdr3_aa: CASSIPDRWSSGANVLTF
clone_size: few
j_call: TRBJ2-6
d_call: TRBD1
v_call: TRBV19

cdr3_nt: TGTGCCAGTTCCTCCGGGACACCCGGGGAGCTGTTTTTT
cdr3_aa: CASSSGTPGELFF
clone_size: NA
j_call: TRBJ2-2
d_call: NA
v_call: TRBV19

cdr3_nt: TGTCCCAGCAGCTCGGGGACAGGGGTCGACGTTGGGGAGCTGTTTTTT
cdr3_aa: CPSSSGTGVDVGELFF
clone_size: NA
j_call: TRBJ2-2
d_call: TRBD1
v_call: TRBV5-5

cdr3_nt: TGTGCCAGCAGCCAAGGCACGGGCCTTGGCACAGATACGCAGTATTTT
cdr3_aa: CASSQGTGLGTDTQYF
clone_size: few
j_call: TRBJ2-3
d_call: NA
v_call: TRBV3-1

cdr3_nt: TGTGCCAGCAGCCCCCAGGGGAGGGCATACGAGCAGTACTTC
cdr3_aa: CASSPQGRAYEQYF
clone_size: NA
j_call: TRBJ2-7
d_call: NA
v_call: TRBV7-6

cdr3_nt: TGCGCCAGCAACACCGGGACAGGGTTGTACGAGCAGTACTTC
cdr3_aa: CASNTGTGLYEQYF
clone_size: NA
j_call: TRBJ2-7
d_call: TRBD1
v_call: TRBV5-1

cdr3_nt: TGTGCCAGCAGCCAGGTTCCCTTAGGTTCACCCCTCCACTTT
cdr3_aa: CASSQVPLGSPLHF
clone_size: NA
j_call: TRBJ1-6
d_call: NA
v_call: TRBV7-8

cdr3_nt: TGTGCCAGCAGCGACAAAAACAGGGTACAGGAGACCCAGTACTTC
cdr3_aa: CASSDKNRVQETQYF
clone_size: few
j_call: TRBJ2-5
d_call: NA
v_call: TRBV7-9

cdr3_nt: TGTGCCAGCAGTGACTCCGTTCCCACCGGGGAGCTGTTTTTT
cdr3_aa: CASSDSVPTGELFF
clone_size: many
j_call: TRBJ2-2
d_call: NA
v_call: TRBV6-1

cdr3_nt: TGTGCCAGCAGCGTAGTGCCAGGGCTCCCTTACGAGCAGTACTTC
cdr3_aa: CASSVVPGLPYEQYF
clone_size: NA
j_call: TRBJ2-7
d_call: NA
v_call: TRBV9